This T cell receptor beta chain was retrieved from a study of yellow fever vaccine responses in identical twins. Study conclusions and caveats: Vaccine T cell responses of twins reportedly seemed partly convergent and partly personalized.

The length of the CDR3 is 12 residues. V lost 7 bases to trimming and J lost 0 bases, with 7 bases between them. Germline-derived CDR1 and CDR2 are SNHLY and FYNNEI. In regard to this clonotype: The antigen remains unidentified.

MiXCR, applied by TCRdb to the RT-PCR reads, yields one record per CDR3 protein. The top ten hold approximately 1.7% of the sample, which has some 4,000 distinct CDR3 sequences, 90% seen once. The TCR sequence derives from a woman between 18 and 30 years old who received the yellow fever vaccine. This material consisted of T cells from blood (PBMCs), unsorted or a sorted subset (not recorded which), taken before or after yellow fever vaccination (not recorded which). The V and J genes are TRBV2 and TRBJ2-7; the D is unclear. In nucleotides, the CDR3 is TGTGCCAGCAAGCTCAACTCCTACGAGCAGTACTTC. Amino acids: CASKLNSYEQYF.